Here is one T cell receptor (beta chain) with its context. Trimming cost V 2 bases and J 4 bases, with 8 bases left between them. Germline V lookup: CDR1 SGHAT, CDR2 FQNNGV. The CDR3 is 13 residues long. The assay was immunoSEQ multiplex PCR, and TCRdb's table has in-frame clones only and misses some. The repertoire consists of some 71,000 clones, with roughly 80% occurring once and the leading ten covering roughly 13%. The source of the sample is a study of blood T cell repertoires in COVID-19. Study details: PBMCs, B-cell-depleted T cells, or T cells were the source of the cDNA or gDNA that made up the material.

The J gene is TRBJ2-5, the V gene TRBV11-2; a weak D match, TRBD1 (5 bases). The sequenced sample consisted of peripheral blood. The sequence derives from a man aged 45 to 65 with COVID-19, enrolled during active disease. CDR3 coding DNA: TGTGCCAGCAGCTTATTAAGGGGAGAGACCCAGTACTTC. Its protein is CASSLLRGETQYF.